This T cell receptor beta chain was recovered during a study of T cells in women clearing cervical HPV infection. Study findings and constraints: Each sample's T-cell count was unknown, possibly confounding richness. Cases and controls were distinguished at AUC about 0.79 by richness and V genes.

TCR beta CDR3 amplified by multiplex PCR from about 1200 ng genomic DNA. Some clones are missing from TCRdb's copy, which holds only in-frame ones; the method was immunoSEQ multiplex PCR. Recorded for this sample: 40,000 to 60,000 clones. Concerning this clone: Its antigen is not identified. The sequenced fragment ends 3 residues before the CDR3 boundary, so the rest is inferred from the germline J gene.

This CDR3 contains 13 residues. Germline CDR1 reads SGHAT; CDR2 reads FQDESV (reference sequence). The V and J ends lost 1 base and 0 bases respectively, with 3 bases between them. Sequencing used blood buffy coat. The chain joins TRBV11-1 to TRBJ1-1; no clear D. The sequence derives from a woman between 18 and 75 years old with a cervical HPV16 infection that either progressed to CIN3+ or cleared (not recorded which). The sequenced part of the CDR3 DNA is TGTGCCAGCAGCTTAGGGCTGAACACTGAA. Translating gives CASSLGLNTE. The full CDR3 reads CASSLGLNTEAFF.